This T cell receptor (beta chain) is from a study of T cell responses to AZD1222 COVID-19 vaccine. The assay was immunoSEQ multiplex PCR, and TCRdb's table has in-frame clones only and misses some. Among some 99,000 clones, around 90% were seen once, and the ten largest hold roughly 7%. V lost 4 bases to trimming and J lost 2 bases; unmatched junction nucleotides: 6. Germline loops: CDR1 SGHAT, CDR2 FQNNGV. The CDR3 extends over 15 amino acids. This sequence originates from an adult in good health. This material consisted of peripheral blood, taken on day 0 of AZD1222 vaccination. The chain employs TRBV11-2 and TRBJ2-7; 9 nucleotides match TRBD2. The CDR3 nucleotides are TGTGCCAGCAGCTCGGGACTAGCCCCTACCTACGAGCAGTACTTC. Amino acids: CASSSGLAPTYEQYF.